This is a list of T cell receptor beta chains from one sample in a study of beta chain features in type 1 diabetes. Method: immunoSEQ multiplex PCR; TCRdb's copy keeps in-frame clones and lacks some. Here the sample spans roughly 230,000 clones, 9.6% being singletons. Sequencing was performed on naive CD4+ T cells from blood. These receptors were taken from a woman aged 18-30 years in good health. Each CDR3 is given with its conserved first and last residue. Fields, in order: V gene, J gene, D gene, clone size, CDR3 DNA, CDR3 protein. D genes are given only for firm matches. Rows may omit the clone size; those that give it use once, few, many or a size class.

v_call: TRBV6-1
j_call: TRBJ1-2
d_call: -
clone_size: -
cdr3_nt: TGTGCCAGCAGTGAAGTCCCTGGTAGGGGATCTCGAGATGGCTACACCTTC
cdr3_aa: CASSEVPGRGSRDGYTF

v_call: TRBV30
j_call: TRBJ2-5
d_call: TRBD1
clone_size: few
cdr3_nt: TGTGCCTGGAGTGTGCCTACAGGGGGCAAGGCGGAGACCCAGTACTTC
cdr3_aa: CAWSVPTGGKAETQYF

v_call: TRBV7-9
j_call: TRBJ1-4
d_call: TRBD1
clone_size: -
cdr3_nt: TGTGCCAGCAGCTTAGGTGCCGGGACAGGGGGTGAAAAACTGTTTTTT
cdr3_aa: CASSLGAGTGGEKLFF

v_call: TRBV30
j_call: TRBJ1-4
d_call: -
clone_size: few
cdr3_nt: TGTGCCTGGATGGACAGTCCTGTTGAAAAACTGTTTTTT
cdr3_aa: CAWMDSPVEKLFF

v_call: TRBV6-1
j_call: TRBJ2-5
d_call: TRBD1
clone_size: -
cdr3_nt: TGTGCCAGCAGTGCCCTGACAGGGGTTCGGACGGAGACCCAGTACTTC
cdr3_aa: CASSALTGVRTETQYF

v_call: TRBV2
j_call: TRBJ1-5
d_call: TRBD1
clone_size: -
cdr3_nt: TGTGCCAGCAGTGGTCGACAGGGATCTCCATATAGCAATCAGCCCCAGCATTTT
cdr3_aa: CASSGRQGSPYSNQPQHF

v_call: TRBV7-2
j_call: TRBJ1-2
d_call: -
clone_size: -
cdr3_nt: TGTGCCAGCCGGGCGGGAGCTAACTATGGCTACACCTTC
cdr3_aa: CASRAGANYGYTF

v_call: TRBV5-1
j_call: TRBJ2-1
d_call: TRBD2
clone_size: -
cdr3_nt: TGCGCCAGCAGCTTGCTGACTAGCGGGGCATACAATGAGCAGTTCTTC
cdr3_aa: CASSLLTSGAYNEQFF

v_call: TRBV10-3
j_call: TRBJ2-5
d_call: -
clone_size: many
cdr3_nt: TGTGCCATCAGTGAGTCCGGTAGCGTGTCGGGGTCCCAGTACTTC
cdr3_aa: CAISESGSVSGSQYF

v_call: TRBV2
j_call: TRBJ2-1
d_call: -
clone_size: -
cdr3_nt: TGTGCCAGCAGTGAAGTGAGTAATGAGCAGTTCTTC
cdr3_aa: CASSEVSNEQFF

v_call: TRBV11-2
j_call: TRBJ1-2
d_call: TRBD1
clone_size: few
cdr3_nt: TGTGCCAGCAGCACCGGGACAGGGAGGTTTCCTAACTATGGCTACACCTTC
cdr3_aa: CASSTGTGRFPNYGYTF

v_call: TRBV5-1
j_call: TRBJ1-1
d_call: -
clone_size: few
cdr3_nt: TGCGCCAGCAGCTCGATCCCGGGACAGAACACTGAAGCTTTCTTT
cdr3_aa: CASSSIPGQNTEAFF

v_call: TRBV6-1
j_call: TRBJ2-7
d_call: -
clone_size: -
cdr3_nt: TGTGCCAGCAGTGAAACTAGTTTATCCTACGAGCAGTACTTC
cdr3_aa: CASSETSLSYEQYF

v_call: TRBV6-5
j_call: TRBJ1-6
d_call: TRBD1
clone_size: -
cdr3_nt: TGTGCCAGCAACACAGGGGAGGCGTATAATTCACCCCTCCACTTT
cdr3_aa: CASNTGEAYNSPLHF

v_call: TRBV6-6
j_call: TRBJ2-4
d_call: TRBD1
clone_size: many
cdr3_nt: TGTGCCAGCAGTACACGGGACAGGGACATTCAGTACTTC
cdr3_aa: CASSTRDRDIQYF

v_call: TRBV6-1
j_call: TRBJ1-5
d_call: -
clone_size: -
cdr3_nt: TGTGCCAGCAGGTCTTATGAGGGCCCTCAGCCCCAGCATTTT
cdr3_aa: CASRSYEGPQPQHF

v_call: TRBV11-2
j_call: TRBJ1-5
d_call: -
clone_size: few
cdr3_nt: TGTGCCAGCAGCTCCTTCAATCAGCCCCAGCATTTT
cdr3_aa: CASSSFNQPQHF

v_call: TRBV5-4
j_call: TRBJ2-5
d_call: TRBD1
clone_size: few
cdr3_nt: TGTGCCAGCAGCCGGGCAGGGGGCGTGGGGGAGACCCAGTACTTC
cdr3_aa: CASSRAGGVGETQYF

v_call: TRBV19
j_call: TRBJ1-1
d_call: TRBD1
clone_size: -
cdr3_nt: TGTGCCAGTAGAAGGGGGCCCACTGAAGCTTTCTTT
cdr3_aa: CASRRGPTEAFF

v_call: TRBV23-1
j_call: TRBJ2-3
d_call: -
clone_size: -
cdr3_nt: TGCGCCAGCAGTCAACTTACTCCATACTGCACAGATACGCAGTATTTT
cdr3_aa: CASSQLTPYCTDTQYF

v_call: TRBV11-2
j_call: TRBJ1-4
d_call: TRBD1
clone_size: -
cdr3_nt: TGTGCCAGCAGCTTGGGACAGAGGGATGAAAAACTGTTTTTT
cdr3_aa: CASSLGQRDEKLFF

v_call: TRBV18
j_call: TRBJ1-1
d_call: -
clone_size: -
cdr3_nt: TGTGCCAGCTCACCACAGGGAGTGAACACTGAAGCTTTCTTT
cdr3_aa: CASSPQGVNTEAFF

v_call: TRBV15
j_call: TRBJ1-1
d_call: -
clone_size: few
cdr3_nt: TGTGCCACCAGCAGAGATAGGGGCTCTGAAGCTTTCTTT
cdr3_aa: CATSRDRGSEAFF

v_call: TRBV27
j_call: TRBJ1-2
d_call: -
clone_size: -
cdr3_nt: TGTGCCAGCAGTCCTACAGCTGGGTATGGCTACACCTTC
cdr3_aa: CASSPTAGYGYTF

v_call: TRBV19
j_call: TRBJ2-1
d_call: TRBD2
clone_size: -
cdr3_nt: TGTGCCAGTAGTATAGCCCCAGCGAGCGGGGCCTCCTACAATGAGCAGTTCTTC
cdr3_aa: CASSIAPASGASYNEQFF

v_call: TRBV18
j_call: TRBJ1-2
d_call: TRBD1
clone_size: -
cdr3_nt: TGTGCCAGCTCACCGCCCAGGGGGCATGGCTACACCTTC
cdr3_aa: CASSPPRGHGYTF

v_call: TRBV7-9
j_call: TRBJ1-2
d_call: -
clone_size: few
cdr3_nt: TGTGCCAGCAGCTTAGAGTCAGGGCATGGCTACACCTTC
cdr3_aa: CASSLESGHGYTF

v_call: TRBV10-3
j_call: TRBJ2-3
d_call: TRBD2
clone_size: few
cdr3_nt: TGTGCCATCAGGAGGGAGGGCCGCACAGATACGCAGTATTTT
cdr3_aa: CAIRREGRTDTQYF

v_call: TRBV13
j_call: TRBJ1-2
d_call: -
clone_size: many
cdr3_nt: TGTGCCAGCAGCTTAGTTGGACAGAACTACTATGGCTACACCTTC
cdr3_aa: CASSLVGQNYYGYTF

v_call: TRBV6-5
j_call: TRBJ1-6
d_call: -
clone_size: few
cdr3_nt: TGTGCCAGCGGAACAGGGCTGAGTAAACCCCTCCACTTT
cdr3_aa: CASGTGLSKPLHF

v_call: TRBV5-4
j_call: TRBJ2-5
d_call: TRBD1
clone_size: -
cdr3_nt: TGTGCCAGCAGCTTGGGGGACAGAAGACAAGAGACCCAGTACTTC
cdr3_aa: CASSLGDRRQETQYF

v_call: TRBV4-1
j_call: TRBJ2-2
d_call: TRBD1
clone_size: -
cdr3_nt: TGCGCCAGCAGCCAACAGGGACAGAGGAACGCCGGGGAGCTGTTTTTT
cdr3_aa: CASSQQGQRNAGELFF

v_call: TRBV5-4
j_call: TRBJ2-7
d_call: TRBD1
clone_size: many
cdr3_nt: TGTGCCAGCAGCAGGACAGGGGCCGAAGTCTACGAGCAGTACTTC
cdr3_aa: CASSRTGAEVYEQYF

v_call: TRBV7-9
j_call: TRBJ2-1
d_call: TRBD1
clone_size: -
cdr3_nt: TGTGCCAGCAGTTTATCGACTGGACAGGGGACCTACAATGAGCAGTTCTTC
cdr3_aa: CASSLSTGQGTYNEQFF

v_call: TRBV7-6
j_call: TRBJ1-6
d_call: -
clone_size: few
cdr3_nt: TGTGCCAGCAGCCCGTACGATAGTGTCCCCTCACCCCTCCACTTT
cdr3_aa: CASSPYDSVPSPLHF

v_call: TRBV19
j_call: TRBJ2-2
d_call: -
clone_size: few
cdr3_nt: TGTGCCAGTAAGACAGTAATGGCCGGGGAGCTGTTTTTT
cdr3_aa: CASKTVMAGELFF

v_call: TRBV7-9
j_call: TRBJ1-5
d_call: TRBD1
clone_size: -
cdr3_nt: TGTGCCAGCAGCTTAGCGGGACAGGGAAATCAGCCCCAGCATTTT
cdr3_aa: CASSLAGQGNQPQHF

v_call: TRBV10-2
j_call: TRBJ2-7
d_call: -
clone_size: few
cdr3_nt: TGCGCCAGCAGTGACCAGGGGCGAGGATCCTACGAGCAGTACTTC
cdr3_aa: CASSDQGRGSYEQYF

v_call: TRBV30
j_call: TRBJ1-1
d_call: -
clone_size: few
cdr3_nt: TGTGCCTGGCAAGAGGCAGTGAACACTGAAGCTTTCTTT
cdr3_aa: CAWQEAVNTEAFF

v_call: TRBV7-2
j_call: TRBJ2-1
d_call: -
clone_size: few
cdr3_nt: TGTGCCAGCACTCCTAGCGACTCCTACAATGAGCAGTTCTTC
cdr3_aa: CASTPSDSYNEQFF

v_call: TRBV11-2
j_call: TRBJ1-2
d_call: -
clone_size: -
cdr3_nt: TGTGCCAGCAGCTTAGATAGTGGCGGCTATGGCTACACCTTC
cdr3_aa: CASSLDSGGYGYTF

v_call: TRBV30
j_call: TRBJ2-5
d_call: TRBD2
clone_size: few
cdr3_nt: TGTGCCTGGACCTTCTCCCGGACTAGCGTAGAGACCCAGTACTTC
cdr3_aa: CAWTFSRTSVETQYF

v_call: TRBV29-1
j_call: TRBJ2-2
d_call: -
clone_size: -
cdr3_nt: TGCAGCGCCGGACATAACACCGGGGAGCTGTTTTTT
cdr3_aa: CSAGHNTGELFF

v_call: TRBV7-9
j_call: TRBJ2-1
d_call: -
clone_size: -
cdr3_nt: TGTGCCAGCAGCACGATGGGGGGTGAGAAGTATGAGCAGTTCTTC
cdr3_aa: CASSTMGGEKYEQFF

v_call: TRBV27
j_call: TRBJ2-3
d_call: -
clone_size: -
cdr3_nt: TGTGCCAGCAGTTACTCTCGCCTAACAGATACGCAGTATTTT
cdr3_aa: CASSYSRLTDTQYF

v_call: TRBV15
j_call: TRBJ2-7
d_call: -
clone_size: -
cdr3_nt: TGTGCCACCAGCAGAGATCGAGGAGGTGGCTACGAGCAGTACTTC
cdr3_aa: CATSRDRGGGYEQYF

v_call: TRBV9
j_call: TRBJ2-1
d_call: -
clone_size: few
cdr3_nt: TGTGCCAGCAGCGTACCCACAGGGCCCGGGAATCATGAGCAGTTCTTC
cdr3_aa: CASSVPTGPGNHEQFF

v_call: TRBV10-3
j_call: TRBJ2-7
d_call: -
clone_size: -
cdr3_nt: TGTGCCACGAAGACCCCGGGGAGGTACGAGCAGTACTTC
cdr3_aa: CATKTPGRYEQYF

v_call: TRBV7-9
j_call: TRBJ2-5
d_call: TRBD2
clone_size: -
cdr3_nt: TGTGCCAGCAGCCGAATCCTAGCGGAACAAGAGACCCAGTACTTC
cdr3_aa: CASSRILAEQETQYF

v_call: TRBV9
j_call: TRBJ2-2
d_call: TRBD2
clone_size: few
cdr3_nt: TGTGCCAGCAGCGTTTCTCTAGCGGGGGCGACCGGGGAGCTGTTTTTT
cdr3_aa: CASSVSLAGATGELFF

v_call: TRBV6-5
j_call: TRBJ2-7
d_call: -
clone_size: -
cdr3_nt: TGTGCCAGCAGCGAGGGCCTTCAGCAGTACTTC
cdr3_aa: CASSEGLQQYF

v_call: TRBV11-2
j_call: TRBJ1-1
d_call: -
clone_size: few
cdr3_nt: TGTGCCAGCAGCTTCGGGGACATGAGGACCGGCGGGACTGAAGCTTTCTTT
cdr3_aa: CASSFGDMRTGGTEAFF

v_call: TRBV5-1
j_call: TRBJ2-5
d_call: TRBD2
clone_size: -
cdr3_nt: TGCGCCAGCAGCTCGGGACTAGCGGGACCCCAAGAGACCCAGTACTTC
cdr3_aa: CASSSGLAGPQETQYF